This T cell receptor (beta chain) was retrieved from a study of T cells after yellow fever vaccination. Synthesis of TCR cDNA relied on 5'RACE template switching, which attached a universal primer site and UMIs. TCRdb passed the 5' RACE reads through MiXCR, listing each CDR3 protein once. This sample yields more than 450,000 distinct CDR3 sequences, of which 20% to 25% are seen a single time; roughly 16% belongs to the top ten. Study-wide findings and caveats: Few clonotypes appeared in both CD4 and CD8 compartments.

V lost 2 bases and J lost 2; bases outside the gene matches: 4. This CDR3 has 16 amino acids. Germline-derived CDR1 and CDR2 are KGHSH and LQKENI. This clonotype was picked up many times. Its antigen remains unidentified. This sequence was found in a man younger than 30 who received the YFV17D yellow fever vaccine. The material was PBMCs, obtained more than 20 days after the first yellow fever vaccination. This chain links TRBV18 with TRBJ2-7, with 12 positions matching TRBD2. CDR3 protein: CASSPKLAGGAYEQYF. Written as DNA, the CDR3 is TGTGCCAGCTCACCAAAACTAGCGGGGGGAGCCTACGAGCAGTACTTC.